One sample yielded the 27 T cell receptor beta chains listed below, sequenced in a study of STAT5B mutations in CD4+ large granular lymphocyte leukemia. Measured with immunoSEQ multiplex PCR; TCRdb has only the in-frame clones, and not every one. The sample shows 30,000 to 40,000 clones, 69% of them seen only once. The sample consisted of CD4+ T cells from blood buffy coats. These receptors all come from a human donor in good health.

This sequence joins TRBV4-3 and TRBJ1-4; TRBD1 matches 8 bases. Germline lookup yields CDR1 LGHNA and CDR2 YSLEER. Trimming took 0 bases from V and 8 from J; bases not matched to a gene: 11. The CDR3 contains 17 residues. The CDR3 protein is CASSQDRLRQGAEKLFF. As DNA, the CDR3 is TGCGCCAGCAGCCAAGATCGGCTCAGGCAGGGGGCAGAAAAACTGTTTTTT.

The chain recombines TRBV4-2 with TRBJ2-7, with D maybe TRBD2 (6 bases). The CDR3 is 17 amino acids. Looked up from germline, CDR1 is LGHNA and CDR2 is YNFKEQ. V gave up 1 base and J gave up 3 bases, with 19 bases separating them. The CDR3 here is CASSQVGGQPFLYEQYF. The CDR3 bases are TGTGCCAGCAGCCAAGTCGGAGGGCAGCCCTTTCTCTACGAGCAGTACTTC.

This chain uses TRBV19 with TRBJ1-2; 9 bases match TRBD1. Germline V lookup: CDR1 LNHDA, CDR2 SQIVND (reference sequence). CDR3 length: 15 residues. Trimming cost V 6 bases and J 8 bases; bases outside gene matches: 13. The chain's CDR3 is CASRRGQGETGGYTF. The CDR3 nucleotides are TGTGCCAGTAGAAGGGGACAGGGAGAGACAGGCGGCTACACCTTC.

The V call is TRBV2, the J call TRBJ2-7, with 7 bases matching TRBD1. Unmatched junction bases numbered 9, after V lost 7 bases and J lost 0 bases. CDR1 and CDR2 (germline): SNHLY, FYNNEI. The CDR3 covers 15 residues. As DNA, the CDR3 is TGTGCCAGCAAACGACAGGGAAGGAGCTCCTACGAGCAGTACTTC. Its protein product is CASKRQGRSSYEQYF.

V usage is TRBV7-9 and J usage is TRBJ2-7; D ambiguous. Looked up from germline, CDR1 is SEHNR and CDR2 is FQNEAQ (reference sequence). The CDR3 covers 12 residues. Trimming took off 2 bases at V and 11 bases at J, with 13 bases between the two ends. The CDR3 region has the DNA TGTGCCAGCAGCTTATCGAGAACAGTTGAGTACTTC. Its protein is CASSLSRTVEYF.

The CDR3 loop is CASSEAGGNTEAFF. The CDR3, as DNA: TGTGCCAGCAGTGAAGCGGGAGGGAACACTGAAGCTTTCTTT. The gene calls are TRBV6-1 and TRBJ1-1; no definite D call. Trimming removed 0 bases at V and 1 base at J, with 6 bases between. CDR3 length: 14 amino acids. Germline V CDR1 and CDR2: MNHNS, SASEGT.

The rearrangement joins TRBV30 to TRBJ2-3; D is possibly TRBD2 (6 bases). V lost 0 bases, J lost 6 bases, and 13 bases lay in between. Germline V gives CDR1 GTSNPN, CDR2 SVGIG (reference sequence). CDR3 length: 14 amino acids. CDR3 residues: CAWSVRRGRDTQYF. The CDR3 nucleotides read TGTGCCTGGAGTGTCCGGCGGGGCAGGGATACGCAGTATTTT.

The chain couples TRBV6-1 to TRBJ2-7, with 7 nucleotides matching TRBD1. V lost 7 bases, J lost 0 bases, and 9 bases stayed unmatched. The germline V gene encodes CDR1 MNHNS and CDR2 SASEGT. This CDR3 comprises 15 residues. In nucleotides, the CDR3 is TGTGCCAGCAAGGGGACGGGACAGAACTCCTACGAGCAGTACTTC. Protein: CASKGTGQNSYEQYF.

The CDR3 loop reads CASSYGSSGSPWSETQYF. CDR3 nucleotide sequence: TGTGCCAGCAGCTATGGTTCTAGCGGCTCTCCTTGGAGCGAGACCCAGTACTTC. The chain is built from TRBV5-8 and TRBJ2-5; 7 positions match TRBD2. Germline V gene data show CDR1 as SGHTS and CDR2 as YDEGEE. The CDR3 consists of 18 residues. The trim removed 3 bases at V and 5 bases at J, leaving 19 bases unmatched.

This chain joins TRBV4-2 and TRBJ2-5; 12 bases are shared with TRBD2. The J segment lost 0 bases and the V segment lost 0 bases, leaving 17 bases of the junction unmatched. The germline V gene encodes CDR1 LGHNA and CDR2 YNFKEQ. The CDR3 is 22 residues long. CDR3 DNA sequence: TGTGCCAGCAGCCAAGATCGGCTAGCGGGGGGGCCTCGATTGACCGACCAAGAGACCCAGTACTTC. Protein sequence: CASSQDRLAGGPRLTDQETQYF.

The sample holds one count of this clone. V gene TRBV7-2 combines with J gene TRBJ2-5, with D perhaps TRBD2 (6 bases). Germline values: CDR1 SGHTA, CDR2 FQGNSA. Deletions cut 7 bases from V and 3 bases from J, with 15 bases between. CDR3 length equals 14 residues. The CDR3 sequence is CASMPPGGEETQYF. The CDR3, as DNA: TGTGCCAGCATGCCGCCCGGCGGGGAAGAGACCCAGTACTTC.

This clone was recorded once. The chain employs TRBV4-3 and TRBJ1-1; D gene uncertain. V was shortened by 0 bases and J by 2 bases, with 19 bases between the two germline ends. Germline-derived CDR1 and CDR2 are LGHNA and YSLEER. The CDR3 extends over 18 amino acids. In DNA, the CDR3 is TGCGCCAGCAGCCAAGACTTACTTCGGAAGGCCTTAAACACTGAAGCTTTCTTT. Translating gives CASSQDLLRKALNTEAFF.

In this sample, this clone turned up once. This rearrangement joins TRBV7-2 to TRBJ2-5; D is possibly TRBD1 or TRBD2 (7 bases each). The CDR3 spans 16 residues. CDR1 and CDR2 from the germline V gene are SGHTA and FQGNSA. Trimming stripped 5 bases from V and 7 bases from J, with 23 bases between. As DNA, the CDR3 is TGTGCCAGCAGCCGGGCAGGGGGGGGCCCCCCAGGGACCCAGTACTTC. Encoded protein: CASSRAGGGPPGTQYF.

J is TRBJ1-1 and V is TRBV19, with a tentative D call TRBD1 (6 bases). This CDR3 is built from 15 residues. V was shortened by 3 bases and J by 2 bases, with 13 bases between the two germline ends. CDR1 LNHDA and CDR2 SQIVND come from the germline V gene (reference sequence). The CDR3: CASSMPRGSNTEAFF. CDR3 coding DNA: TGTGCCAGTAGTATGCCTAGGGGGTCTAACACTGAAGCTTTCTTT.

The chain joins TRBV6-1 to TRBJ2-7; D is ambiguous. This CDR3 is built from 12 residues. CDR1 MNHNS and CDR2 SASEGT come from the germline V gene. Trimming cost V 3 bases and J 3 bases, with 6 bases left between them. The CDR3 nucleotides are TGTGCCAGCAGTGAGGCCGGCTACGAGCAGTACTTC. Amino acids: CASSEAGYEQYF.

The rearrangement links TRBV2 to TRBJ2-5; the match to TRBD1 covers 8 bases. With 7 bases clipped from V and 5 bases from J, the junction kept 6 bases outside the gene matches. The CDR3 has 13 residues. Germline V gene data show CDR1 as SNHLY and CDR2 as FYNNEI. The CDR3: CASNPGGIETQYF. DNA for the CDR3: TGTGCCAGCAACCCAGGGGGCATCGAGACCCAGTACTTC.

The chain has TRBV5-5 and TRBJ1-1, with D unresolved. Germline lookup yields CDR1 SGHKS and CDR2 YYEKEE (reference sequence). The CDR3 extends over 14 amino acids. V gave up 0 bases and J gave up 6 bases, with 12 bases separating them. The CDR3 region is CASSLDRGISEAFF. CDR3 coding DNA: TGTGCCAGCAGCTTGGATCGAGGAATCTCTGAAGCTTTCTTT.

V is TRBV4-3 and J is TRBJ1-5; D not resolved. The CDR3 runs to 13 residues. The V gene lost 1 base and the J gene lost 6 bases, with 7 bases spanning the gap. Per the germline V gene, CDR1 is LGHNA and CDR2 is YSLEER. CDR3 DNA: TGCGCCAGCAGCCAAGTATCGGGTCAGCCCCAGCATTTT. Its translation: CASSQVSGQPQHF.

This chain links TRBV6-5 with TRBJ1-4; TRBD1 matches at 10 bases. Germline V gives CDR1 MNHEY, CDR2 SVGAGI. The CDR3 runs to 15 residues. Trimming removed 6 bases from V and 5 bases from J; junction bases left unmatched: 6. CDR3 coding DNA: TGTGCCAGCAGGCCCGACAGGGGGCGGAATGAAAAACTGTTTTTT. Amino acid sequence: CASRPDRGRNEKLFF.

The chain combines TRBV9 with TRBJ1-2; D is undetermined. With 0 bases removed from V and 5 bases from J, the gap between germline ends came to 14 bases. Germline V gene lookup returns CDR1 SGDLS and CDR2 YYNGEE. CDR3 length: 15 residues. CDR3 in DNA: TGTGCCAGCAGCGTAGGCCCTGTGCTGGCTTATGGCTACACCTTC. Residues: CASSVGPVLAYGYTF.

The chain recombines TRBV5-1 with TRBJ2-1; TRBD1 agrees at 10 bases. The CDR3 totals 15 residues. The V segment lost 0 bases and the J segment 4 bases; nucleotides outside the gene matches: 1. The V gene's germline CDR1 is SGHRS and CDR2 YFSETQ. The CDR3 reads CASSLGGQGYNEQFF. CDR3 nucleotides: TGCGCCAGCAGCTTGGGGGGACAGGGGTACAATGAGCAGTTCTTC.

The chain couples TRBV27 to TRBJ2-7; 9 bases agree with TRBD1. J lost 4 bases, V lost 5 bases, and 6 bases had no gene match. Germline-derived CDR1 and CDR2 are MNHEY and SMNVEV (reference sequence). There are 14 residues in the CDR3. The chain's CDR3 is CASSTRDRAYEQYF. The CDR3 region has the DNA TGTGCCAGCAGTACGCGGGACAGGGCGTACGAGCAGTACTTC.

This clone was found a few times. The J gene is TRBJ2-6, the V gene TRBV19, with D unresolved. In germline, CDR1 is LNHDA, CDR2 SQIVND (reference sequence). V was shortened by 8 bases and J by 2 bases, with 13 bases between the two germline ends. The CDR3 has 15 residues. The CDR3 region has the DNA TGTGCCAGTCAGTTTCTATCGACTGGGGCCAACGTCCTGACTTTC. Amino acids: CASQFLSTGANVLTF.

The gene calls are TRBV27 and TRBJ2-1; TRBD2 is a possible D gene (5 bases). CDR3 length: 15 amino acids. Germline CDR1 MNHEY, CDR2 SMNVEV (reference sequence). The V gene lost 2 bases and the J gene lost 5 bases, with 13 bases spanning the gap. The DNA for the CDR3 is TGTGCCAGCAGTTTAGGACGGCTAGCTAACAATGAGCAGTTCTTC. Its protein is CASSLGRLANNEQFF.

This chain links TRBV27 with TRBJ1-6, with TRBD1 as a possible D gene (5 bases). The CDR3 covers 13 residues. CDR1 and CDR2 from the germline V gene are MNHEY and SMNVEV (reference sequence). Deletions cut 3 bases from V and 10 bases from J, with 10 bases between. The CDR3 DNA is TGTGCCAGCAGTTTTAGGGGATACTCACCCCTCCACTTT. Protein product: CASSFRGYSPLHF.

This clone is a singleton in its sample. V gene TRBV27 combines with J gene TRBJ2-6; the D is unclear. Per germline, CDR1 MNHEY and CDR2 SMNVEV (reference sequence). The CDR3 extends over 18 amino acids. Trimming stripped 3 bases from V and 1 base from J, with 16 bases between. The CDR3 sequence is CASSLRGPKSSGANVLTF. Written as DNA, the CDR3 is TGTGCCAGCAGTTTGAGAGGACCGAAGTCTTCTGGGGCCAACGTCCTGACTTTC.

This chain joins TRBV14 and TRBJ1-1, with TRBD1 identical over 9 bases. CDR1 is SGHDN and CDR2 is FVKESK in the germline V gene. With V trimmed by 4 bases and J by 6 bases, 6 bases remained unmatched. CDR3 length equals 14 residues. CDR3 sequence reads: CASSRGTGYAEAFF. The CDR3 DNA reads TGTGCCAGCAGCCGCGGGACAGGGTACGCTGAAGCTTTCTTT.